The 19 T cell receptor beta chains given below trace back to one sample, sequenced in a study of blood T cell repertoires in COVID-19. Sequenced by immunoSEQ multiplex PCR; TCRdb stores in-frame clones only, minus some. The table shows 150,000 to 180,000 clones, with around 82% occurring only once. The sequencing input was peripheral blood. The receptors were sampled from a man in his sixties with COVID-19, enrolled during active disease.

The gene calls are TRBV7-9 and TRBJ1-3, with D maybe TRBD1 (5 bases). Germline V CDR1 and CDR2: SEHNR, FQNEAQ (reference sequence). Between the trimmed V and J ends, which lost 4 bases and 0 bases, there was a span of 10 bases. The CDR3 runs 15 residues. CDR3 sequence (DNA): TGTGCCAGCAGCTCCGACAGATACTCTGGAAACACCATATATTTT. This codes for CASSSDRYSGNTIYF.

The V and J genes are TRBV6-5 and TRBJ1-4; D gene ambiguous. CDR1 and CDR2 (germline): MNHEY, SVGAGI. The V end was cut by 0 bases, the J end by 12 bases, with 14 bases between. This CDR3 has 14 amino acids. CDR3 sequence (DNA): TGTGCCAGCAGTTACTCGACTGTTGGAGGCGAACTGTTTTTT. It yields the protein CASSYSTVGGELFF.

With regard to this clone: The sample contains more than one DNA sequence encoding this CDR3. V is TRBV6-5 and J is TRBJ1-1, with D maybe TRBD1 (6 bases). With 2 bases removed from V and 1 base from J, the gap between germline ends came to 8 bases. The V gene's germline CDR1 is MNHEY and CDR2 SVGAGI. This CDR3 region has 14 residues. CDR3 sequence (DNA): TGTGCCAGCAGTTACGGGACACCGAACACTGAAGCTTTCTTT. As protein: CASSYGTPNTEAFF.

This rearrangement joins TRBV19 to TRBJ2-3; 7 positions match TRBD2. Trimming cost V 5 bases and J 2 bases; bases outside gene matches: 7. Germline loops: CDR1 LNHDA, CDR2 SQIVND (reference sequence). This CDR3 is 15 amino acids long. CDR3 protein: CASSVPSGFTDTQYF. The CDR3 bases are TGTGCCAGTAGTGTCCCTAGCGGTTTCACAGATACGCAGTATTTT.

This chain links TRBV27 with TRBJ1-2, with 8 bases that match TRBD1. The CDR3 is 15 amino acids. Germline V gene lookup returns CDR1 MNHEY and CDR2 SMNVEV (reference sequence). The V gene end was trimmed by 5 bases and the J gene end by 4 bases; junction bases not matched to a gene: 9. CDR3 protein: CASSPQGQAIYGYTF. CDR3 in DNA: TGTGCCAGCAGTCCTCAGGGACAGGCAATCTATGGCTACACCTTC.

The rearrangement joins TRBV5-1 to TRBJ2-3; 7 bases align to TRBD1. V gave up 3 bases and J gave up 1 base; unmatched junction bases: 5. CDR3 size: 15 residues. Germline V lookup: CDR1 SGHRS, CDR2 YFSETQ. CDR3 sequence reads: CASSSSGTGTDTQYF. The CDR3 region has the DNA TGCGCCAGCAGCTCCTCCGGGACAGGCACAGATACGCAGTATTTT.

The V and J genes are TRBV6-2 or TRBV6-3 and TRBJ2-7; D gene ambiguous. The CDR3 spans 15 residues. Trimming cost V 0 bases and J 3 bases, with 12 bases left between them. The germline V gene encodes CDR1 MNHEY and CDR2 SVGEGT. The CDR3 DNA reads as TGTGCCAGCAGTTACTCGACGGGTAGTGTCTACGAGCAGTACTTC. Its translation is CASSYSTGSVYEQYF.

V is TRBV29-1 and J is TRBJ1-5; D not resolved. Trimming took 4 bases from V and 0 from J, leaving 7 bases between them. Per the germline V gene, CDR1 is SQVTM and CDR2 is ANQGSEA. This CDR3 spans 13 amino acids. The CDR3 DNA is TGCAGCGTTGGAGGCCATAGCAATCAGCCCCAGCATTTT. Its translation: CSVGGHSNQPQHF.

The J gene is TRBJ2-1, the V gene TRBV19, with TRBD2 matching 8 bases. In germline, CDR1 is LNHDA, CDR2 SQIVND (reference sequence). The CDR3 loop spans 14 amino acids. With 7 bases clipped from V and 4 bases from J, the junction kept 6 bases outside the gene matches. The CDR3 is CASNVAGGYNEQFF. CDR3 coding DNA: TGTGCCAGTAACGTCGCGGGGGGTTACAATGAGCAGTTCTTC.

The V call is TRBV28, the J call TRBJ2-7; TRBD1 agrees at 7 bases. Germline CDR1 MDHEN, CDR2 SYDVKM. The junction had 4 bases not matched to a gene; V was cut back by 5 bases and J by 0 bases. This CDR3 is built from 14 residues. The CDR3 loop reads CASSVGTASYEQYF. The CDR3 DNA follows: TGTGCCAGCAGTGTTGGGACAGCCTCCTACGAGCAGTACTTC.

In DNA, the CDR3 is TGTGCCAGCTCAGTCAACCCCGGGACAAAAGTTTGGCATTCACCCCTCCACTTT. This translates into CASSVNPGTKVWHSPLHF. The chain is built from TRBV18 and TRBJ1-6; TRBD1 is a possible D gene (6 bases). The CDR3 spans 18 residues. Germline V lookup: CDR1 KGHSH, CDR2 LQKENI. Trimming removed 5 bases at V and 8 bases at J, with 25 bases between.

The rearrangement links TRBV5-1 to TRBJ2-1, with TRBD2 as a possible D gene (7 bases). The V gene's germline CDR1 is SGHRS and CDR2 YFSETQ. The CDR3 covers 15 residues. Trimming cost V 0 bases and J 8 bases, with 15 bases left between them. The CDR3 protein is CASSLARGAYDEQFF. Here the CDR3 DNA reads TGCGCCAGCAGCTTGGCTCGGGGGGCATACGATGAGCAGTTCTTC.

The gene calls are TRBV24-1 and TRBJ1-6; D possibly corresponds to TRBD1 (6 bases). V was clipped by 5 bases and J by 10 bases, with 14 bases between them. This CDR3 is built from 14 residues. CDR1 KGHDR and CDR2 SFDVKD come from the germline V gene. This chain's CDR3 is CATSGQGLISPLHF. CDR3 in DNA: TGTGCCACCAGTGGGCAGGGGTTAATATCACCCCTCCACTTT.

The chain carries TRBV24-1 and TRBJ2-5; D gene uncertain. CDR3 length equals 16 residues. Trimming left V 1 base short and J 3 bases short, with 14 bases between. CDR1 is KGHDR, CDR2 SFDVKD, per germline. The chain's CDR3 is CATSDFAPGLEETQYF. The CDR3 DNA is TGTGCCACCAGTGATTTCGCTCCGGGTTTGGAAGAGACCCAGTACTTC.

The chain employs TRBV5-1 and TRBJ1-1; 8 nucleotides line up with TRBD1. This CDR3 has 14 residues. V dropped 3 bases and J dropped 5; count of bases not matched to a gene: 6. CDR1 and CDR2 from the germline V gene are SGHRS and YFSETQ. Here the CDR3 DNA reads TGCGCCAGCAGCTCCCAGGGGGCTTGGACTGAAGCTTTCTTT. Its translation is CASSSQGAWTEAFF.

The chain is built from TRBV7-9 and TRBJ1-4; TRBD1 matches 7 bases. The CDR3 extends over 14 amino acids. The junction had 5 bases not matched to a gene; V was cut back by 5 bases and J by 5 bases. CDR1 is SEHNR, CDR2 FQNEAQ, per germline (reference sequence). The CDR3 DNA reads TGTGCCAGCAGCCCCGGGACAGCGAATGAAAAACTGTTTTTT. It codes for CASSPGTANEKLFF.

The chain employs TRBV7-3 and TRBJ1-2; 9 bases map to TRBD1. Germline CDR1 SGHTA, CDR2 FQGTGA. The length of the CDR3 is 15 residues. Trimming removed 5 bases from V and 4 bases from J; junction bases left unmatched: 8. The CDR3 reads CASSPQGTGPYGYTF. The CDR3 bases are TGTGCCAGCAGCCCTCAGGGGACAGGGCCCTATGGCTACACCTTC.

This chain links TRBV2 with TRBJ1-6, with 10 positions matching TRBD1. Trimming at V came to 6 bases and at J to 9 bases, leaving 5 bases not matched to a gene. Germline-derived CDR1 and CDR2 are SNHLY and FYNNEI. The CDR3 covers 14 residues. The CDR3 region is CASRKGTGVSPLHF. The CDR3 DNA reads TGTGCCAGCAGGAAGGGGACAGGGGTTTCACCCCTCCACTTT.

This chain connects TRBV28 to TRBJ2-2, with a tentative D call TRBD1 (6 bases). The CDR3 runs to 15 residues. V lost 8 bases and J lost 0, with 13 bases in between. Germline-derived CDR1 and CDR2 are MDHEN and SYDVKM. The CDR3 DNA reads as TGTGCCAGCGGGCCGGGACATACGAACACCGGGGAGCTGTTTTTT. The encoded protein is CASGPGHTNTGELFF.